This section outlines one T cell receptor (beta chain) sequence together with its context. Its specificity is not known. Some clones are missing from TCRdb's copy, which holds only in-frame ones; the method was immunoSEQ multiplex PCR. The sample contains 25,000 to 35,000 clones, approximately 91% of which appear only once. This specimen comes from a study of T cells in localized non-small cell lung cancer. General study results and limits: Adjacent lung exhibited a median of about 57 among the 100 most abundant tumor clones. Those with higher blood T cell density had longer overall survival. Investigators sequenced only a single tumor region, leaving heterogeneity possible.

The CDR3 runs to 14 residues. Looked up from germline, CDR1 is SQVTM and CDR2 is ANQGSEA. After removal of 4 bases from V and 1 base from J, the junction contained 6 bases not matched to a gene. The specimen comprised peripheral blood, sampled before any cancer treatment. The TCR sequence derives from a female donor at least 60 years old with stage I lung adenocarcinoma. The genes are TRBV29-1 and TRBJ1-1; TRBD1 matches at 7 bases. CDR3 residues: CSVARAGGNTEAFF. The CDR3 nucleotides are TGCAGCGTTGCTCGGGCAGGGGGGAACACTGAAGCTTTCTTT.